Sequencing of this TCR beta chain was carried out in a study of siplizumab effects on memory and regulatory T cells. Germline CDR1 reads SGHTA; CDR2 reads FQGNSA. The CDR3 extends over 14 amino acids. The V gene lost 0 bases and the J gene lost 1 base, with 6 bases spanning the gap. The assay was immunoSEQ multiplex PCR, and TCRdb's table has in-frame clones only and misses some. This sample carries about 100,000 clones, about 94% of them seen once, and the ten largest clones take over 1%. This chain connects TRBV7-2 to TRBJ1-1, with D uncertain. The origin of this receptor is a human donor in good health. Sequenced input: non-Treg CD4+ T cells sorted from blood. CDR3 DNA sequence: TGTGCCAGCAGCTTAGCTCCAGCGAACACTGAAGCTTTCTTT. Translating it yields CASSLAPANTEAFF.